This entry features one T cell receptor beta chain sequence. Its antigen is currently unknown. The CDR3 is 14 residues long. The germline gives CDR1 ENHRY, CDR2 SYGVKD. The trim removed 10 bases at V and 4 bases at J, leaving 9 bases unmatched. RNA transcripts were the source from which TCR beta CDR3 regions were amplified. Second-round multiplex PCR followed a first-round RT-PCR using HTBI primers. TCRdb re-called the multiplex PCR reads through MiXCR, storing one row per CDR3 protein. The sample contains around 1,000,000 distinct CDR3 sequences, approximately 35% of which appear only once. The sample comes from a study of Graves' ophthalmopathy and Graves' hyperthyroidism. Study-wide results and limits: Blood also harbored most expanded thyroid clonotypes above 0.001 frequency.

Lactation, pregnancy, uncontrolled infections and other autoimmune diseases were all grounds for excluding patients. V usage is TRBV10-3 and J usage is TRBJ1-5; 8 nucleotides align to TRBD1. The TCR sequence derives from an adult man with Graves' hyperthyroidism. The source material was peripheral blood or thyroid tissue (not recorded which). CDR3 sequence reads: CARSGQGRNQPQHF. The DNA for the CDR3 is TGTGCCAGATCCGGACAGGGAAGAAATCAGCCCCAGCATTTT.